A selection of T cell receptor beta chains follows, all from one sample in a study of post-analysis software for immune sequencing data. TCRdb used MiXCR to reprocess the PCR reads, holding one entry per CDR3 protein. The sample records under 200,000 distinct CDR3 sequences, roughly 30% being singletons. Sequences were obtained from blood. The receptors come from a girl between 2 and 17 years old with multiple sclerosis. The CDR3 runs from the conserved cysteine through the conserved F or W. A D gene is named only where the DNA matches it firmly. Clone size is not always given. Where it is, it says once, few, many or a class for expanded clones.

D gene: NA
J gene: TRBJ2-6
V gene: TRBV6-6
CDR3 length: 15
clone size: NA
CDR3 protein: CASSYSSEGANVLTF
CDR3 DNA: TGTGCCAGCAGTTACTCGAGTGAGGGGGCCAACGTCCTGACTTTC

D gene: NA
J gene: TRBJ2-7
V gene: TRBV28
CDR3 length: 15
clone size: many
CDR3 protein: CASSVRGNSVYEQYF
CDR3 DNA: TGTGCCAGCTCCGTCCGGGGTAATTCAGTCTACGAGCAGTACTTC

D gene: NA
J gene: TRBJ2-7
V gene: TRBV19
CDR3 length: 14
clone size: NA
CDR3 protein: CASSHGTLSYEQYF
CDR3 DNA: TGTGCCAGTAGCCACGGGACATTGTCTTACGAGCAGTACTTC

D gene: TRBD2
J gene: TRBJ2-1
V gene: TRBV2
CDR3 length: 13
clone size: NA
CDR3 protein: CASYLGGYGEQFF
CDR3 DNA: TGTGCCAGCTATCTGGGAGGGTACGGTGAGCAGTTCTTC

D gene: NA
J gene: TRBJ1-4
V gene: TRBV7-2
CDR3 length: 12
clone size: NA
CDR3 protein: CANSLGTEKLFF
CDR3 DNA: TGTGCCAACAGCTTGGGAACGGAAAAACTGTTTTTT

D gene: TRBD1
J gene: TRBJ2-1
V gene: TRBV12-3/TRBV12-4
CDR3 length: 14
clone size: NA
CDR3 protein: CASTHRGVYNEQFF
CDR3 DNA: TGTGCCAGCACCCACAGGGGGGTTTACAATGAGCAGTTCTTC

D gene: TRBD1
J gene: TRBJ2-7
V gene: TRBV11-3
CDR3 length: 15
clone size: many
CDR3 protein: CASSLTGVGPYEQYF
CDR3 DNA: TGTGCCAGCAGCTTGACAGGGGTTGGTCCCTACGAGCAGTACTTC

D gene: TRBD1
J gene: TRBJ2-7
V gene: TRBV29-1
CDR3 length: 12
clone size: many
CDR3 protein: CSGVRGQYEQYF
CDR3 DNA: TGCAGCGGGGTTAGGGGGCAGTACGAGCAGTACTTC

D gene: TRBD1
J gene: TRBJ2-7
V gene: TRBV10-3
CDR3 length: 16
clone size: many
CDR3 protein: CAISESRDRASYEQYF
CDR3 DNA: TGTGCCATCAGTGAGTCAAGGGACAGGGCGAGCTACGAGCAGTACTTC

D gene: NA
J gene: TRBJ1-5
V gene: TRBV19
CDR3 length: 17
clone size: NA
CDR3 protein: CTSSIDGRQNSNQPQHF
CDR3 DNA: TGTACCAGTAGTATAGATGGTAGGCAGAATAGCAATCAGCCCCAGCATTTT

D gene: NA
J gene: TRBJ1-6
V gene: TRBV20-1
CDR3 length: 11
clone size: many
CDR3 protein: CSAVRGLSLHF
CDR3 DNA: TGCAGTGCGGTCAGGGGACTGTCACTCCACTTT

D gene: TRBD1
J gene: TRBJ1-4
V gene: TRBV18
CDR3 length: 16
clone size: NA
CDR3 protein: CASSPLTGMVGEKLFF
CDR3 DNA: TGTGCCAGCTCACCTCTGACAGGGATGGTGGGTGAAAAACTGTTTTTT

D gene: TRBD1
J gene: TRBJ1-5
V gene: TRBV27
CDR3 length: 14
clone size: few
CDR3 protein: CASSLQGGGQPQHF
CDR3 DNA: TGTGCCAGCAGTTTACAGGGGGGAGGTCAGCCCCAGCATTTT